These 12 T cell receptor beta chains share one sample of origin, sequenced in a study of CD8 T cells in Susac syndrome. RNA was extracted with the RNeasy kit, and a quantity of about 0.45 to 1 ug was reverse transcribed using random hexamers. TCRdb reprocessed the immunoSEQ multiplex PCR reads with MiXCR, giving one entry per CDR3 protein. The table has fewer than 85,000 distinct CDR3 sequences, roughly 95% seen once. Sequenced sample: CD8+ T cells from PBMCs. The receptors were gathered from a human donor with Susac syndrome.

The sample holds one count of this clonotype. The V call is TRBV5-6, the J call TRBJ1-6; no clear D gene. Germline V CDR1 and CDR2: SGHDT, YYEEEE. The CDR3 consists of 14 residues. Trimming stripped 3 bases from V and 9 bases from J, with 13 bases between. The CDR3 nucleotides read TGTGCCAGCAGCTCGCCGTTGGAGGGTTCACCCCTCCACTTT. The encoded protein is CASSSPLEGSPLHF.

The chain uses TRBV6-1 and TRBJ2-3, with 8 bases fitting TRBD2. The CDR3 is 15 amino acids. Germline V lookup: CDR1 MNHNS, CDR2 SASEGT. J lost 4 bases, V lost 5 bases, and 8 bases had no gene match. In DNA form, the CDR3 reads TGTGCCAGCAGTTCGTACGGGGGGGTGGCAGATACGCAGTATTTT. This codes for CASSSYGGVADTQYF.

This chain uses TRBV12-3 or TRBV12-4 with TRBJ1-5; D gene ambiguous. The CDR3 spans 14 residues. Trimming took off 7 bases at V and 0 bases at J, with 10 bases between the two ends. CDR3: CASKDIYSNQPQHF. The CDR3 nucleotides are TGTGCCAGCAAAGACATCTATAGCAATCAGCCCCAGCATTTT.

The chain employs TRBV20-1 and TRBJ2-5; D gene unclear. Germline CDR1 is DFQATT and CDR2 is SNEGSKA (reference sequence). Trimming took off 0 bases at V and 5 bases at J, with 13 bases between the two ends. The CDR3 spans 14 residues. The CDR3 reads CSARDLFQPETQYF. As DNA, the CDR3 is TGCAGTGCTAGAGATCTTTTCCAGCCGGAGACCCAGTACTTC.

The DNA for the CDR3 is TGTGCCAGTTCACCCCTAGCGCACACAGATACGCAGTATTTT. The encoded protein is CASSPLAHTDTQYF. The rearrangement joins TRBV6-4 to TRBJ2-3; D is possibly TRBD2 (6 bases). Looked up from germline, CDR1 is MRHNA and CDR2 is SNTAGT. This CDR3 contains 14 residues. V was shortened by 9 bases and J by 2 bases, with 15 bases between the two germline ends.

V and J are TRBV7-8 and TRBJ2-7, with TRBD1 identical over 9 bases. CDR1 SGHVS and CDR2 FQNEAQ come from the germline V gene. The CDR3 length is 13 residues. J gave up 5 bases and V 4 bases, and 3 bases lay outside the gene matches. CDR3 residues: CASSSGQGDEQYF. For the CDR3, the DNA is TGTGCCAGCAGCTCGGGACAGGGTGACGAGCAGTACTTC.

This chain links TRBV29-1 with TRBJ2-1; D may be TRBD2 (6 bases). This CDR3 region has 13 residues. The V gene's germline CDR1 is SQVTM and CDR2 ANQGSEA. V was cut by 8 bases and J by 8 bases, with 19 bases left in between. The DNA for the CDR3 is TGCAGCCACTATGCGGACTACCCCGATGAGCAGTTCTTC. Translated, it gives CSHYADYPDEQFF.

The rearrangement uses TRBV6-5 and TRBJ2-7; possible D gene TRBD1, 7 bases. V was trimmed by 2 bases and J by 3 bases, leaving 11 bases between them. CDR1 and CDR2 (germline): MNHEY, SVGAGI. CDR3 length: 14 residues. CDR3 protein: CASSYGQEGYEQYF. CDR3 in DNA: TGTGCCAGCAGTTACGGACAGGAGGGCTACGAGCAGTACTTC.

The rearrangement joins TRBV20-1 to TRBJ2-7, with 7 positions matching TRBD1. CDR1 and CDR2 from the germline V gene are DFQATT and SNEGSKA (reference sequence). There are 16 residues in the CDR3. With V trimmed by 0 bases and J by 3 bases, 11 bases remained unmatched. CDR3: CSARDLGQREFYEQYF. The CDR3 bases are TGCAGTGCTAGAGATTTGGGACAGAGGGAATTCTACGAGCAGTACTTC.

V and J are TRBV11-2 and TRBJ2-1; the D gene is possibly TRBD2 (5 bases). Trimming took off 11 bases at V and 4 bases at J, with 15 bases between the two ends. This CDR3 spans 13 amino acids. Germline loops: CDR1 SGHAT, CDR2 FQNNGV. Here the CDR3 DNA reads TGTGCCTCCGAGGGAAGGCTGTACAATGAGCAGTTCTTC. Its protein is CASEGRLYNEQFF.

In DNA, the CDR3 is TGTGCCAGCAGCGTAGAGGGGGGGCTGTTGGAGACCCAGTACTTC. The encoded protein is CASSVEGGLLETQYF. The chain uses TRBV9 and TRBJ2-5, with a weak D call TRBD2 (7 bases). V was trimmed by 0 bases and J by 5 bases, leaving 14 bases between them. The CDR3 runs to 15 residues. Per the germline V gene, CDR1 is SGDLS and CDR2 is YYNGEE. Drawing the rest from reference TRBV9 and TRBJ2-5, the complete variable domain is DSGVTQTPKHLITATGQRVTLRCSPRSGDLSVYWYQQSLDQGLQFLIQYYNGEERAKGNILERFSAQQFPDLHSELNLSSLELGDSALYFCASSVEGGLLETQYFGPGTRLLVL.

The V call is TRBV7-9, the J call TRBJ2-1, with 8 positions matching TRBD2. The germline CDR1 and CDR2 sequences are SEHNR and FQNEAQ (reference sequence). The trim removed 6 bases at V and 0 bases at J, leaving 1 base unmatched. This CDR3 comprises 14 residues. For the CDR3, the DNA is TGTGCCAGCAGTCGGGGGGGCTCCTACAATGAGCAGTTCTTC. Translation: CASSRGGSYNEQFF. Filled out from reference TRBV7-9 and TRBJ2-1, the complete variable domain reads DTGVSQNPRHKITKRGQNVTFRCDPISEHNRLYWYRQTLGQGPEFLTYFQNEAQLEKSRLLSDRFSAERPKGSFSTLEIQRTEQGDSAMYLCASSRGGSYNEQFFGPGTRLTVL.